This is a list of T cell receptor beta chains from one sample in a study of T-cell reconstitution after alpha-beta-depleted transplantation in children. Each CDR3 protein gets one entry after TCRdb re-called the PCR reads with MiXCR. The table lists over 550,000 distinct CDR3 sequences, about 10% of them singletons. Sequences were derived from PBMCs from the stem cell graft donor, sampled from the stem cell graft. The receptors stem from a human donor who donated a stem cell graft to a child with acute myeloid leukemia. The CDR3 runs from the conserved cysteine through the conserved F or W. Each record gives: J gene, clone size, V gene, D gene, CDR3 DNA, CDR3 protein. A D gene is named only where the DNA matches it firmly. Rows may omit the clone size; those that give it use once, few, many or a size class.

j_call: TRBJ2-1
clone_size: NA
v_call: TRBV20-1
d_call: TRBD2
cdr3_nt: TGCAGCTTGCGGGAGTTGGATGAGCAGTTCTTC
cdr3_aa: CSLRELDEQFF

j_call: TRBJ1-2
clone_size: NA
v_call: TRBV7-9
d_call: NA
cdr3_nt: TGTGCCAGCAGCTTGGGTGAGGTTTTTGGCTACACCTTC
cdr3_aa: CASSLGEVFGYTF

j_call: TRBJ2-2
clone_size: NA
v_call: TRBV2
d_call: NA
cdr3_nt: TGTGCCAGCCTTCAAACCGGAGGCCCGCATAACACCGGGGAGCTGTTTTTT
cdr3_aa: CASLQTGGPHNTGELFF

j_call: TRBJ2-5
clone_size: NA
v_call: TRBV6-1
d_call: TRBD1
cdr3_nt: TGTGCCAGCGGAAGACAGGGGTCGGAGACCCAGTACTTC
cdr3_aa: CASGRQGSETQYF

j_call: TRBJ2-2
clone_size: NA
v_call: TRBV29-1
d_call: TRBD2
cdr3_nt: TGCAGCCAGAGGGGAGGGTCCGGGGAGCTGTTTTTT
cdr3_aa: CSQRGGSGELFF

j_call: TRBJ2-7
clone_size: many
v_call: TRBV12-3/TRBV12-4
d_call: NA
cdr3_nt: TGTGCCAGCAAAAACTACGAGCAGTACTTC
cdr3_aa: CASKNYEQYF

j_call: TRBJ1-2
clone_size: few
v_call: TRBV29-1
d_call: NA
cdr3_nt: TGCAGCGTTGAAGGGGGACATTCTAACTATGGCTACACCTTC
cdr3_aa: CSVEGGHSNYGYTF

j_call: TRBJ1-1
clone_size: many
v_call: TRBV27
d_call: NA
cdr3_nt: TGTGCCAGCAGTTTCTTACTAGGCCATGAAGCTTTCTTT
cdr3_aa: CASSFLLGHEAFF

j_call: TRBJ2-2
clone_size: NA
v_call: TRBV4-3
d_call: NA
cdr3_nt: TGCGCCAGCAGCCCGTCCCTGATGAACACCGGGGAGCTGTTTTTT
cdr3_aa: CASSPSLMNTGELFF

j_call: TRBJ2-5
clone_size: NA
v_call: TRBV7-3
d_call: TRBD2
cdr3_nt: TGTGCCAGCAGCTTAAATGCGGGACTAGCGATCGGAGAGACCCAGTACTTC
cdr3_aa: CASSLNAGLAIGETQYF

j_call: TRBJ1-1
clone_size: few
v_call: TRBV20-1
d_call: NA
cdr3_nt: TGCAGTGCCCACAGCGGGAACACTGAAGCTTTCTTT
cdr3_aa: CSAHSGNTEAFF

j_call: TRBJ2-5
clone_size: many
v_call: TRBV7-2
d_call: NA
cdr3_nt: TGTGCCAGCAGCTTGGGTTTGTTTGGGCGCCAAGAGACCCAGTACTTC
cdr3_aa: CASSLGLFGRQETQYF

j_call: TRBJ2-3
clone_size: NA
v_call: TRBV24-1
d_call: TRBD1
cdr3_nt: TGTGCCGCCGGACAGGGAAACACAGATACGCAGTATTTT
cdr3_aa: CAAGQGNTDTQYF

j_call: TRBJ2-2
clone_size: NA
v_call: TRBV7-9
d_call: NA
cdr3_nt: TGTGCCAGCAGCTTATCGACGGTGAACACCGGGGAGCTGTTTTTT
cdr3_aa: CASSLSTVNTGELFF

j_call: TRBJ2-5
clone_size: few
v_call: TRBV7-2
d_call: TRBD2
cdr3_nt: TGTGCCAGCAGCCTGAGCGGGAGGTACCAAGAGACCCAGTACTTC
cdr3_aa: CASSLSGRYQETQYF

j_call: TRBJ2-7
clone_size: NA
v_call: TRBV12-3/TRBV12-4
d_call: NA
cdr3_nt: TGTGCCAGTTCTATGGGGGGATTAGTCTACGAGCAGTACTTC
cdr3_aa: CASSMGGLVYEQYF

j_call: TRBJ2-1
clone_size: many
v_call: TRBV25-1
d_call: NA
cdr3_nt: TGTGCCAGCAGGGACGGTAGCTCCTACAATGAGCAGTTCTTC
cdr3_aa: CASRDGSSYNEQFF

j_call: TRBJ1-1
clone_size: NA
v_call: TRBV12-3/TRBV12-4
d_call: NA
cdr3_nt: TGTGCCAGCATCATACAGGGAGGGATGGGTGAAGCTTTCTTT
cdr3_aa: CASIIQGGMGEAFF

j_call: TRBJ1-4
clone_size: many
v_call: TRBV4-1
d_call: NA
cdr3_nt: TGCGCCAGCAGCCAAGAGGATGCAACTAATGAAAAACTGTTTTTT
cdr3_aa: CASSQEDATNEKLFF

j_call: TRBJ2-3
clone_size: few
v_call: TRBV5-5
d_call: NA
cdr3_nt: TGTGCCAGCAGCTTGGTAACAGACGCGACTAGAGATACGCAGTATTTT
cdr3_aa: CASSLVTDATRDTQYF

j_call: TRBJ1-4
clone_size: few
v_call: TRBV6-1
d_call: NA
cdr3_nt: TGTGCCAGCAGATCAGGAACAGGGCTAAATGAAAAACTGTTTTTT
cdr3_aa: CASRSGTGLNEKLFF

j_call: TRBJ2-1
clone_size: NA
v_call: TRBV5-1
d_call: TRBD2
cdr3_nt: TGCGCCAGCAGCTTGGTTGCCGAGCGGGGTTTAAATGAGCAGTTCTTC
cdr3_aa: CASSLVAERGLNEQFF

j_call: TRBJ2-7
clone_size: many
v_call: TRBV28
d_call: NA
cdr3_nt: TGTGCCAGCAGTTTAGGGCAGGGAACACGACAGCAGTACTTC
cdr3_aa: CASSLGQGTRQQYF

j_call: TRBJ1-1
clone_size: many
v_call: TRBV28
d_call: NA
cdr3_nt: TGTGCCAGCAGTCCCCCGCGGGGCACTATGAACACTGAAGCTTTCTTT
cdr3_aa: CASSPPRGTMNTEAFF

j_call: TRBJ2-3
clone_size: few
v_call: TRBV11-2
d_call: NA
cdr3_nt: TGTGCCAGCAACCGAGTCGTCCCCCCTAGCACAGATACGCAGTATTTT
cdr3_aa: CASNRVVPPSTDTQYF

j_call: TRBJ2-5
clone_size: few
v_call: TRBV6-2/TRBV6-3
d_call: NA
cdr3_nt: TGTGCCAGCAGTTCCTACGGACTATCCGAAGAGACCCAGTACTTC
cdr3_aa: CASSSYGLSEETQYF

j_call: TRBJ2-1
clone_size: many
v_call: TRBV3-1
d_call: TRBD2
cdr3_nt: TGTGCCAGCAGCCAAGATGGGGGACTAGCGGCCTTCAATGAGCAGTTCTTC
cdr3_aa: CASSQDGGLAAFNEQFF

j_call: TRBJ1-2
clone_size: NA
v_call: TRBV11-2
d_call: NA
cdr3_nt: TGTGCCAGCAGCAAAGGGCATGGGGCTTATGGCTACACCTTC
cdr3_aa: CASSKGHGAYGYTF

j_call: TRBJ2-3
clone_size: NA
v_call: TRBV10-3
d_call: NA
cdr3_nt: TGTGCCATCAGTGAGTTCCGAGAGTTAAGCACAGATACGCAGTATTTT
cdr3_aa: CAISEFRELSTDTQYF

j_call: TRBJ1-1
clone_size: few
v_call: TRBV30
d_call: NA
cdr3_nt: TGTGCCTGGAGCCACGAGTTGTTTGTGGTGAACACTGAAGCTTTCTTT
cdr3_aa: CAWSHELFVVNTEAFF

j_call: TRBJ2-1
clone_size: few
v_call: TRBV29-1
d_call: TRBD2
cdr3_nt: TGCAGCGCCTGTCGACTAGCGGGAGGTAGTAACAATGAGCAGTTCTTC
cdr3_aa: CSACRLAGGSNNEQFF

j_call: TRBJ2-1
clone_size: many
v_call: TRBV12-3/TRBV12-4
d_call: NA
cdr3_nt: TGTGCCAGCAGTCCGAGAATTGGGGAGCAGTTCTTC
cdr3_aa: CASSPRIGEQFF

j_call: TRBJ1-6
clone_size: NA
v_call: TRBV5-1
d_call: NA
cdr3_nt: TGCGCCAGCAGCTTGACAGGGTTCGACTCACCCCTCCACTTT
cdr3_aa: CASSLTGFDSPLHF

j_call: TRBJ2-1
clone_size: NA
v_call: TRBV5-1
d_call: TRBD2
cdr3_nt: TGCGCCAGCAGCTCCCCACTAGCGGGAGCCTACAATGAGCAGTTCTTC
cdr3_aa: CASSSPLAGAYNEQFF

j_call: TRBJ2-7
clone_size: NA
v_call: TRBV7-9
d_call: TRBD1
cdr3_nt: TGTGCCAGCATACCGCCCGGGACAGGGTTCTACGAGCAGTACTTC
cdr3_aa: CASIPPGTGFYEQYF

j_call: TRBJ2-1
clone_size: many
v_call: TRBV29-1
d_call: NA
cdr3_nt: TGCAGCGCTATGATAAGCGGGCAGTTCTTC
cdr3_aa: CSAMISGQFF

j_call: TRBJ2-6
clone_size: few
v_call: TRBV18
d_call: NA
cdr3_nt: TGTGCCAGCTCACCAGGGGCGGCGGGGGCCAACGTCCTGACTTTC
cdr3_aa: CASSPGAAGANVLTF

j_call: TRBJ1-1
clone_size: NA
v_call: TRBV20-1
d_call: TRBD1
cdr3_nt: TGCAGTGCTAGGGAACAGGGGAGGGGAACTGAAGCTTTCTTT
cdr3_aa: CSAREQGRGTEAFF

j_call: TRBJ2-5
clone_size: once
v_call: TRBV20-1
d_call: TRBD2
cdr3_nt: TGCAGTGCTAGAGGGATCGCGGGAGTAGTGTGGACCCAGTACTTC
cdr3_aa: CSARGIAGVVWTQYF

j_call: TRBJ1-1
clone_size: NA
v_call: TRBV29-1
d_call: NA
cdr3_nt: TGCAGCGTTCTAAACACCCAGGGAAACACTGAAGCTTTCTTT
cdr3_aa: CSVLNTQGNTEAFF

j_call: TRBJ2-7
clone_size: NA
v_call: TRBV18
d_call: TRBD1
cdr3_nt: TGTGCCAGCTCACCCGGACAGGGTCAAGCCTCCGAGCAGTACTTC
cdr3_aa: CASSPGQGQASEQYF

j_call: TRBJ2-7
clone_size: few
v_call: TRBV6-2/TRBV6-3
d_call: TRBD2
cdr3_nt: TGTGCCAGCACTCGAGGAGGGCTAGCGGGAGGGCCTTTTGAAGAAAAAGCGAACGAGCAGTACTTC
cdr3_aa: CASTRGGLAGGPFEEKANEQYF

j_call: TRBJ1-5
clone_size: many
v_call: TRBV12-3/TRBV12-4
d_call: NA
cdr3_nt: TGTGCCAGCAGTCCAAATTTGGGAAGCAATCAGCCCCAGCATTTT
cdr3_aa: CASSPNLGSNQPQHF

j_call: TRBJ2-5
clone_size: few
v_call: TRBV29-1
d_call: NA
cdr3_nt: TGCAGCGTTGAAGTAGGGCTGAGGGAGACCCAGTACTTC
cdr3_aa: CSVEVGLRETQYF

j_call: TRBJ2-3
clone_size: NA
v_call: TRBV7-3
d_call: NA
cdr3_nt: TGTGCCAGCAGCTCCCGACCCGGGACGACCACAGATACGCAGTATTTT
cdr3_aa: CASSSRPGTTTDTQYF

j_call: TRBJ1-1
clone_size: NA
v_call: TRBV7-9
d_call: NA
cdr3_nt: TGTGCCAGCGAAGAGGGCGATTACACTGAAGCTTTCTTT
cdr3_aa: CASEEGDYTEAFF

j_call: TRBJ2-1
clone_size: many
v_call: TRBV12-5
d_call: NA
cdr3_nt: TGTGCTAGTGGGCAAGTACTAGGACGGGAGTTCCATGAGCAGTTCTTC
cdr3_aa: CASGQVLGREFHEQFF

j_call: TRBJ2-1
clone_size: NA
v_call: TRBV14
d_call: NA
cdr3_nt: TGTGCCAGCAGCCAAGCTAGGAACCTTCTAACGAATGAGCAGTTCTTC
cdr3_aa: CASSQARNLLTNEQFF

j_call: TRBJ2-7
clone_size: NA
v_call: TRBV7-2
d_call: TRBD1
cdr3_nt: TGTGCCAGCAGCTTTTCCGGGACAGATAACTACGAGCAGTACTTC
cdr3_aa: CASSFSGTDNYEQYF

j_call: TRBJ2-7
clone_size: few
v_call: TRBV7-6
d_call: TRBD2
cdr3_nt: TGTGCCAGCAGCCCAACGCCCGGGACTAGCGGGTTCTCCTACGAGCAGTACTTC
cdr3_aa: CASSPTPGTSGFSYEQYF

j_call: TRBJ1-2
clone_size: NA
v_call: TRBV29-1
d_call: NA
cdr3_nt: TGCAGCGTTGATGTTGGGGGCTCCTCTGGCTACACCTTC
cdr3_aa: CSVDVGGSSGYTF

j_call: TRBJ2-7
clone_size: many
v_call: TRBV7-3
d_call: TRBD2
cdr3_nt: TGTGCCAGCAGCCGGACTAGCGGGACGGGGATCTACGAGCAGTACTTC
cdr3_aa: CASSRTSGTGIYEQYF

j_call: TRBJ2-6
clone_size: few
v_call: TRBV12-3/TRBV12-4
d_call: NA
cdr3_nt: TGTGCCAGCATTCCGGACGTCCCTGGGGCCAACGTCCTGACTTTC
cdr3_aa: CASIPDVPGANVLTF

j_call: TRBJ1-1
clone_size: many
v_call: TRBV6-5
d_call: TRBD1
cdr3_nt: TGTGCCAGCAGTTACACAGACAGGGGGCCCACTGAAGCTTTCTTT
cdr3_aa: CASSYTDRGPTEAFF

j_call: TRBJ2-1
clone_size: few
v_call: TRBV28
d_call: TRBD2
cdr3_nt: TGTGCCAGCGCTCAGAGCGGGAGGGCCAGCAGGGGTGAGCAGTTCTTC
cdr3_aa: CASAQSGRASRGEQFF